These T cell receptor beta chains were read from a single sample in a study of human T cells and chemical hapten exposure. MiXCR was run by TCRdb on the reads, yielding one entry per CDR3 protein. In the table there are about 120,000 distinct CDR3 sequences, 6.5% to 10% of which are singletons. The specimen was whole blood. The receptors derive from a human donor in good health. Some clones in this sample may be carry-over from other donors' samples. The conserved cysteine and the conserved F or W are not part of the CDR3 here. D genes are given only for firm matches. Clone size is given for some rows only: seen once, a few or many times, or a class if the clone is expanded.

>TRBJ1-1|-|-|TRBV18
ASSPRGVGNTEAF
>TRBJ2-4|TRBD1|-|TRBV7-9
ASSSGQFSSIAKNIQY
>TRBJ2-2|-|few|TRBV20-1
SARSLTNTGELF
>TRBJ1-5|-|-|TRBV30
AWNWDSNQPQH
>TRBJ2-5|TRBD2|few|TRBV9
ASSVVTSGSETQY
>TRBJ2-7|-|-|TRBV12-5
ASGLASASYEQY
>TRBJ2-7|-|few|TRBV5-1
ASSSFYEQY
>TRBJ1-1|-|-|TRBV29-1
SVSGIGNTEAF
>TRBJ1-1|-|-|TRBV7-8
ASSPRGVNTEAF
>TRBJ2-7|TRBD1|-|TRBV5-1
ASSLPTGGSYEQY
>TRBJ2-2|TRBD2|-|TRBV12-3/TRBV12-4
ASRLAGDAGELF
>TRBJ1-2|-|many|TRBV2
ASSEARGDGYT
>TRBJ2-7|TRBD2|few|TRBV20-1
SARELAGTYEQY
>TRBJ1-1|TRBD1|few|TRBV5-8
ASSTGTGGWTEAF
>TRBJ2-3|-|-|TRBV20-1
SARGTEWTDTQY
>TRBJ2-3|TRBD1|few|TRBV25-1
ASSPGAGGWRAGSTDTQY
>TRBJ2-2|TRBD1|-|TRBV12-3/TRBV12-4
ASSPGQYTGELF
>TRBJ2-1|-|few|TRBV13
ASSLDWGSSYNEQF
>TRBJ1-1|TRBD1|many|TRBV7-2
AGGEGANTEAF
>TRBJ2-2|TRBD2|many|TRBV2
ASSDVLAGEYGELF
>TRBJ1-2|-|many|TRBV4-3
ASSQDRGQTNYGYT
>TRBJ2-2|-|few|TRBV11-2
ASSLRGMNTGELF
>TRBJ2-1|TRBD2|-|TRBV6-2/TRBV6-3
ASKKAGGHTSYNEQF
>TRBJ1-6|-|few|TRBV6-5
ASRQPGSNINSPLH
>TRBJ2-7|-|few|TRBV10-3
AISERVQGTYEQY
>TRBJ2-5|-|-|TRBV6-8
ASSYSKARVEAETQY